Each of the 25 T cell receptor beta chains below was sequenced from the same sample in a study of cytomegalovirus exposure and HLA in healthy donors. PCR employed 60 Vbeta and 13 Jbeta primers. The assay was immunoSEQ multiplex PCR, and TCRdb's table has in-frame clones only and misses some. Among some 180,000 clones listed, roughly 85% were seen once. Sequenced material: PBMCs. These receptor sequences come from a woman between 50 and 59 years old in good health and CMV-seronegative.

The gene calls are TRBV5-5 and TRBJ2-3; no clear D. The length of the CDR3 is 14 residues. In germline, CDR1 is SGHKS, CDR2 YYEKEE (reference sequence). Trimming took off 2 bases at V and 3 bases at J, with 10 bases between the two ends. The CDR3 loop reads CASSFGRSTDTQYF. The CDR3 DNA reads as TGTGCCAGCAGCTTTGGGCGATCAACAGATACGCAGTATTTT.

The CDR3 nucleotides are TGCGCCAGCAGCTTGGCCGGTAGTATGAACACTGAAGCTTTCTTT. Translated, it gives CASSLAGSMNTEAFF. The J gene is TRBJ1-1, the V gene TRBV5-1; D is undetermined. The V and J ends lost 0 bases and 0 bases respectively, with 9 bases between them. The CDR3 sequence is 15 residues long. The V gene's germline CDR1 is SGHRS and CDR2 YFSETQ.

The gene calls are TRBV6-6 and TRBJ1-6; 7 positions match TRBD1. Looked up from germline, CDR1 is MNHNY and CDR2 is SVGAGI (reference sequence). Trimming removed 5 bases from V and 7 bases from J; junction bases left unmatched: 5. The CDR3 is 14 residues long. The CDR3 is CASSQGQRNSPLHF. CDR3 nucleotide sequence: TGTGCCAGCAGTCAGGGACAGAGAAATTCACCCCTCCACTTT.

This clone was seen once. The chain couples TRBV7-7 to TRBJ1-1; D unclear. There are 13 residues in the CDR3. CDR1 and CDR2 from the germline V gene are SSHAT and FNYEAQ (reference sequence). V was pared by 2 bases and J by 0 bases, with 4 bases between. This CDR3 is CASSLTVNTEAFF. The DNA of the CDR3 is TGTGCCAGCAGCTTAACAGTGAACACTGAAGCTTTCTTT.

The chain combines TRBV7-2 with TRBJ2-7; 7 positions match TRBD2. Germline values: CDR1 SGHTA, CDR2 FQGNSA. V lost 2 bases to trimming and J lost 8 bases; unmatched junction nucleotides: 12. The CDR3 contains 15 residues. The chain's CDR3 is CASSLLGGRPGKQYF. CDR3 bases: TGTGCCAGCAGCTTACTTGGCGGGAGACCGGGCAAGCAGTACTTC.

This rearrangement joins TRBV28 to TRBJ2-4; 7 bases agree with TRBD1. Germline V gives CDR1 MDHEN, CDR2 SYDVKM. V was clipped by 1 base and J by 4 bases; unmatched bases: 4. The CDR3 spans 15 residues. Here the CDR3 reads CASSLSPGGKNIQYF. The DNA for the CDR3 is TGTGCCAGCAGTTTATCGCCAGGGGGAAAAAACATTCAGTACTTC.

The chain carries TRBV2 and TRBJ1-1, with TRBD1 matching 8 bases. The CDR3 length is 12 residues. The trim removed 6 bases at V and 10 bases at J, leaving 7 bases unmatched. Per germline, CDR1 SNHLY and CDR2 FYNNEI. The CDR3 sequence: CASRRQGLGAFF. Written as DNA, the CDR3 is TGTGCCAGCAGACGACAGGGGCTGGGAGCTTTCTTT.

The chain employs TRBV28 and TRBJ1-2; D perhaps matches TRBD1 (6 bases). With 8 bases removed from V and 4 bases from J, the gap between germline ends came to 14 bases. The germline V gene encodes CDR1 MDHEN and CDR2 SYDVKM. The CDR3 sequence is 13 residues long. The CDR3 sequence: CASWGGAGYGYTF. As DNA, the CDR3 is TGTGCCAGCTGGGGGGGGGCGGGCTATGGCTACACCTTC.

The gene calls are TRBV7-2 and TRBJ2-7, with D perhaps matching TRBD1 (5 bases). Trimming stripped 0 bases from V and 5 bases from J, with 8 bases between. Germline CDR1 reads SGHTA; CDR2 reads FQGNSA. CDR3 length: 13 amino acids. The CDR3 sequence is CASSLAPRDEQYF. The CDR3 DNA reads TGTGCCAGCAGCTTAGCGCCCAGGGACGAGCAGTACTTC. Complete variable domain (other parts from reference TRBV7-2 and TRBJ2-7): GAGVSQSPSNKVTEKGKDVELRCDPISGHTALYWYRQSLGQGLEFLIYFQGNSAPDKSGLPSDRFSAERTGGSVSTLTIQRTQQEDSAVYLCASSLAPRDEQYFGPGTRLTVT.

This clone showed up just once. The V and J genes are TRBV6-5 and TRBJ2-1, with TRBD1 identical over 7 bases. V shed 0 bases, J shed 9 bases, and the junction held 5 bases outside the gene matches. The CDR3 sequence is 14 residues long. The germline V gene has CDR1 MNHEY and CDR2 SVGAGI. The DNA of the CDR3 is TGTGCCAGCAGTTACTCGAAGGGGGCGGTTGAGCAGTTCTTC. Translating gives CASSYSKGAVEQFF.

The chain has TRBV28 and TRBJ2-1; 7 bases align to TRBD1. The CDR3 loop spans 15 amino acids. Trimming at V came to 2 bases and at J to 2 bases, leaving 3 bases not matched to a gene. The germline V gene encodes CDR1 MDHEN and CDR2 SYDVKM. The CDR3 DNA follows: TGTGCCAGCAGTTTAAACAGGGGCGCCTACAATGAGCAGTTCTTC. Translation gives CASSLNRGAYNEQFF.

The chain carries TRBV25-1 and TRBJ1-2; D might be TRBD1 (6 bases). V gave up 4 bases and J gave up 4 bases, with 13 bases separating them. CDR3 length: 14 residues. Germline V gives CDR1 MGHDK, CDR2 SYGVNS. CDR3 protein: CASSAGGAGYGYTF. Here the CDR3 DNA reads TGTGCCAGCAGTGCGGGGGGCGCGGGCTATGGCTACACCTTC.

The CDR3 DNA is TGCGCCAGCAGCTTGGCCAGACAGGGCGCCTACGAGCAGTACTTC. It is translated as CASSLARQGAYEQYF. The chain employs TRBV5-1 and TRBJ2-7; 7 bases map to TRBD1. This CDR3 has 15 residues. With V trimmed by 0 bases and J by 2 bases, 5 bases remained unmatched. Germline assignment: CDR1 SGHRS and CDR2 YFSETQ.

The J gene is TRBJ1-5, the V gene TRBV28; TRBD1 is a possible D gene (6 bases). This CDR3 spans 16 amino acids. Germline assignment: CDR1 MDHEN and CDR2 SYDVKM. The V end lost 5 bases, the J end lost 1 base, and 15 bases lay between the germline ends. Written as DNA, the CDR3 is TGTGCCAGCAGTCCAATACAGGGTTGGAGCAATCAGCCCCAGCATTTT. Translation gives CASSPIQGWSNQPQHF.

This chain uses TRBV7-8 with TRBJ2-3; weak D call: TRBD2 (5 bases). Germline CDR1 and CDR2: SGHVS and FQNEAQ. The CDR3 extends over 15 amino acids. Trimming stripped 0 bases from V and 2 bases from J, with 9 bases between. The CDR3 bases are TGTGCCAGCAGCTTAGCGAGGAGGAACACAGATACGCAGTATTTT. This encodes CASSLARRNTDTQYF. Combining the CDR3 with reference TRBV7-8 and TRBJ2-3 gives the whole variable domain GAGVSQSPRYKVAKRGQDVALRCDPISGHVSLFWYQQALGQGPEFLTYFQNEAQLDKSGLPSDRFFAERPEGSVSTLKIQRTQQEDSAVYLCASSLARRNTDTQYFGPGTRLTVL.

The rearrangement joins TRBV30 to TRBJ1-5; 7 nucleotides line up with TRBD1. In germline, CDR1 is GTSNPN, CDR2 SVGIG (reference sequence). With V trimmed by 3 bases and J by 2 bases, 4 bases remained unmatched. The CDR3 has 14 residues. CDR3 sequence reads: CAWSPDRGNQPQHF. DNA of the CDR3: TGTGCCTGGAGCCCTGACAGGGGCAATCAGCCCCAGCATTTT. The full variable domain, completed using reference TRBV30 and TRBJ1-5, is SQTIHQWPATLVQPVGSPLSLECTVEGTSNPNLYWYRQAAGRGLQLLFYSVGIGQISSEVPQNLSASRPQDRQFILSSKKLLLSDSGFYLCAWSPDRGNQPQHFGDGTRLSIL.

CDR3 residues: CASTRKRGQGNEKLFF. The CDR3 DNA reads as TGTGCCAGCACCCGAAAAAGGGGACAGGGCAACGAAAAACTGTTTTTT. This chain joins TRBV6-6 and TRBJ1-4; TRBD1 aligns across 9 bases. The junction had 14 bases not matched to a gene; V was cut back by 7 bases and J by 8 bases. The germline CDR1 and CDR2 sequences are MNHNY and SVGAGI (reference sequence). This CDR3 is 16 amino acids long.

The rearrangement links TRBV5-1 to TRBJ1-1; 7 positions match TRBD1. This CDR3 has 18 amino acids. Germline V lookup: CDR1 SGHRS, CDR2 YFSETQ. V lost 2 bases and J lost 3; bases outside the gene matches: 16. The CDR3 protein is CASSFTLKLFTGDTEAFF. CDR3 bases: TGCGCCAGCAGCTTCACGCTTAAACTTTTTACAGGGGACACTGAAGCTTTCTTT.

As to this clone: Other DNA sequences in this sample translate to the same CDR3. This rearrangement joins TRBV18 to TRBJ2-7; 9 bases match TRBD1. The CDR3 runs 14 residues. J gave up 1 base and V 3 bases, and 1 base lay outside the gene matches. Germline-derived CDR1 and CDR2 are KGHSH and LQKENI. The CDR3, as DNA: TGTGCCAGCTCACCGACAGGGGGTTCCTACGAGCAGTACTTC. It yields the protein CASSPTGGSYEQYF.

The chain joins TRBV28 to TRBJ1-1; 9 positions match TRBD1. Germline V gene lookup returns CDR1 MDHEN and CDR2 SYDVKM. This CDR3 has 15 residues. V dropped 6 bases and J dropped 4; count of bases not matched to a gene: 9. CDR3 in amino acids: CASRPGTGFFTEAFF. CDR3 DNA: TGTGCCAGCAGGCCCGGGACAGGGTTTTTCACTGAAGCTTTCTTT.

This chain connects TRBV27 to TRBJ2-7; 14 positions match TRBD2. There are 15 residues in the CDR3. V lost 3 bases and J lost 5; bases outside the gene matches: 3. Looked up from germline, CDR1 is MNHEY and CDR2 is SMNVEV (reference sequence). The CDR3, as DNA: TGTGCCAGCAGTTTCGGGACTAGCGGGAGAAACGAGCAGTACTTC. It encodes CASSFGTSGRNEQYF.

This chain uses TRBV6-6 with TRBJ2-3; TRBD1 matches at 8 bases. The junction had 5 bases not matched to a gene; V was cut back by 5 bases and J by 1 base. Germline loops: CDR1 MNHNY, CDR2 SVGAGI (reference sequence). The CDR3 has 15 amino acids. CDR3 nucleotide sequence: TGTGCCAGCAGTGGACAGGGACTCCGCACAGATACGCAGTATTTT. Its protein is CASSGQGLRTDTQYF.

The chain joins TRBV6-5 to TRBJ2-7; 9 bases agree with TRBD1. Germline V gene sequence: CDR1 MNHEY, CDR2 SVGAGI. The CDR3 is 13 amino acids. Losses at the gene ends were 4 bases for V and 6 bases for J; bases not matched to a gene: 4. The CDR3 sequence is CASSSGTGTEQYF. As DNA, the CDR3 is TGTGCCAGCAGTTCCGGGACAGGGACCGAGCAGTACTTC.

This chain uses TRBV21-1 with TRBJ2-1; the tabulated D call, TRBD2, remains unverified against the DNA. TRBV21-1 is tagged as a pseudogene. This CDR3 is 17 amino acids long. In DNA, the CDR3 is TGTGCCAGCAGCAAAGCGCTAGCGGGAGGGGCTTACAATGAGCAGTTCTTC. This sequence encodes CASSKALAGGAYNEQFF.

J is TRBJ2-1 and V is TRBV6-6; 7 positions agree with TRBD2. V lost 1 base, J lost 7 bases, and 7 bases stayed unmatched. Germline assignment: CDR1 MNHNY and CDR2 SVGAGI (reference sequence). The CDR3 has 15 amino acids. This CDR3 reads CASSYLGGSINEQFF. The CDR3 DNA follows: TGTGCCAGCAGTTACTTGGGCGGGAGTATAAATGAGCAGTTCTTC.